The rows below give T cell receptor beta chains drawn from one sample of a study of the immune and genomic landscape of osteosarcoma. The protocol was immunoSEQ multiplex PCR, while the TCRdb copy is restricted to in-frame clones and leaves out a portion. The sample consists of about 720 clones, around three quarters of them appearing once. Specimen: tumor tissue from a local recurrence in the calf muscle. These TCRs come from a woman in her sixties with osteosarcoma. The CDR3 runs from the conserved cysteine through the conserved F or W. The D gene is left open where the match is weak. The size field is filled for only some rows; it gives once, few, many or a size class.

-,-,TRBJ2-3,TRBV9,CASSVGRSDTQYF,TGTGCCAGCAGCGTAGGTAGATCAGATACGCAGTATTTT
-,-,TRBJ1-2,TRBV7-9,CASSPMAGEGYTF,TGTGCCAGCAGCCCCATGGCAGGGGAGGGCTACACCTTC
-,-,TRBJ1-1,TRBV11-3,CASSLQAGTEAFF,TGTGCCAGCAGCTTACAGGCAGGGACTGAAGCTTTCTTT
-,few,TRBJ1-1,TRBV4-1,CASSQDRGAEAFF,TGCGCCAGCAGCCAAGATCGGGGGGCTGAAGCTTTCTTT
-,-,TRBJ1-6,TRBV30,CAWRGPGYNSPLHF,TGTGCCTGGAGGGGCCCGGGTTATAATTCACCCCTCCACTTT
-,-,TRBJ2-7,TRBV11-2,CASSSRDRLDEQYF,TGTGCCAGCAGTTCACGTGACAGACTGGACGAGCAGTACTTC
-,-,TRBJ1-3,TRBV11-2,CASSFGLGGNTIYF,TGTGCCAGCAGCTTTGGGCTAGGGGGAAACACCATATATTTT
TRBD1,once,TRBJ1-2,TRBV29-1,CSVGPTGVYGYTF,TGCAGCGTTGGACCGACAGGGGTCTATGGCTACACCTTC
-,-,TRBJ2-5,TRBV7-2,CASSWDPAEETQYF,TGTGCCAGCAGCTGGGATCCCGCCGAAGAGACCCAGTACTTC
-,-,TRBJ2-4,TRBV2,CASSPAEVAGAKNIQYF,TGTGCCAGCAGTCCAGCCGAGGTTGCAGGAGCCAAAAACATTCAGTACTTC
TRBD1,-,TRBJ2-7,TRBV7-6,CASSSGQPYEQYF,TGTGCCAGCAGCTCGGGACAGCCCTACGAGCAGTACTTC
-,-,TRBJ2-7,TRBV7-9,CASSLNSAYVQYF,TGTGCCAGCAGCTTAAATTCAGCCTACGTGCAGTACTTC
-,-,TRBJ2-3,TRBV7-8,CASSLSLGTDTQYF,TGTGCCAGCAGCTTATCACTGGGAACAGATACGCAGTATTTT
-,-,TRBJ2-1,TRBV18,CASSPWGSNEQFF,TGTGCCAGCTCACCATGGGGGTCCAATGAGCAGTTCTTC
-,once,TRBJ1-5,TRBV30,CAWRKTGVRQPQHF,TGTGCCTGGAGGAAGACGGGGGTCCGGCAGCCCCAGCATTTT
-,-,TRBJ1-4,TRBV30,CAWSGPPGRRTNEKLFF,TGTGCCTGGAGTGGTCCGCCCGGAAGGAGAACTAATGAAAAACTGTTTTTT
-,-,TRBJ2-5,TRBV28,CASSLRAGGQETQYF,TGTGCCAGCAGTTTAAGGGCCGGGGGCCAAGAGACCCAGTACTTC
TRBD1,once,TRBJ2-3,TRBV27,CASSVRRDRKYTDTQYF,TGTGCCAGCAGTGTACGCCGGGACAGGAAGTACACAGATACGCAGTATTTT
TRBD1,few,TRBJ1-2,TRBV9,CASSSGTGSYGYTF,TGTGCCAGCAGCTCCGGGACAGGGTCCTATGGCTACACCTTC
-,-,TRBJ1-6,TRBV1,CTSSQACRQGRSSPLHF,TGCACCAGCAGCCAAGCATGTAGACAGGGGAGGAGTTCACCCCTCCACTTT
-,-,TRBJ1-2,TRBV7-2,CASSVLGGTGYTF,TGTGCCAGCAGCGTTCTGGGGGGTACTGGCTACACCTTC
-,-,TRBJ2-7,TRBV7-9,CASSLIRIQGFYEQYF,TGTGCCAGCAGCTTAATCAGGATCCAGGGTTTTTACGAGCAGTACTTC
-,-,TRBJ1-1,TRBV27,CASSSPGLGTEAFF,TGTGCCAGCAGTTCCCCGGGACTGGGCACTGAAGCTTTCTTT
-,-,TRBJ1-1,TRBV7-9,CASSLARGGGATEAFF,TGTGCCAGCAGCTTAGCGAGGGGCGGGGGCGCCACTGAAGCTTTCTTT